These 21 T cell receptor beta chains originate from one sample sequenced in a study of shared clonotypes between healthy human individuals. TCRdb's copy holds only in-frame clones and misses some; the assay was immunoSEQ multiplex PCR. The table has some 2,000,000 clones, 85% to 95% seen once. Naive CD8 cells comprised CD45RO-negative, CCR7-positively selected cells, excluding terminally differentiated effector memory CD45RA+ cells. The sequenced sample consisted of naive CD8+ T cells sorted from blood. These receptors were collected from a man aged 18-30 years in good health.

The rearrangement uses TRBV6-5 and TRBJ2-5; D is perhaps TRBD1 (6 bases). Germline CDR1 is MNHEY and CDR2 is SVGAGI. V lost 4 bases and J lost 4, with 10 bases in between. The CDR3 has 13 amino acids. For the CDR3, the DNA is TGTGCCAGCAGTTTGCGACAGGTAGAGACCCAGTACTTC. Protein: CASSLRQVETQYF.

V is TRBV10-3 and J is TRBJ2-2, with 9 bases aligning to TRBD1. The CDR3 extends over 15 amino acids. CDR1 is ENHRY and CDR2 is SYGVKD in the germline V gene. V was pared by 3 bases and J by 5 bases, with 4 bases of the junction left unmatched. CDR3 sequence: CAISDRDRATGELFF. DNA of the CDR3: TGTGCCATCAGTGACCGGGACAGGGCTACCGGGGAGCTGTTTTTT.

The chain is built from TRBV9 and TRBJ2-3; possibly TRBD1 or TRBD2 for D (6 bases each). The germline V gene encodes CDR1 SGDLS and CDR2 YYNGEE. The V end was cut by 4 bases, the J end by 11 bases, with 20 bases between. The CDR3 is 14 residues long. The CDR3 reads CASSPSGAGTQQYF. DNA for the CDR3: TGTGCCAGCAGCCCGTCGGGGGCGGGCACCCAGCAGTATTTT.

CDR3 bases: TGTGCCAGCAGCTCAGGGGTTCAGCCCCAGCATTTT. It yields the protein CASSSGVQPQHF. The chain joins TRBV5-6 to TRBJ1-5, with D possibly being TRBD1 (6 bases). The CDR3 is 12 amino acids. V gave up 3 bases and J gave up 6 bases, with 7 bases separating them. CDR1 is SGHDT, CDR2 YYEEEE, per germline.

This chain joins TRBV4-1 and TRBJ1-5; D unresolved. CDR3 length equals 14 residues. Germline lookup yields CDR1 MGHRA and CDR2 YSYEKL. V was clipped by 4 bases and J by 4 bases, with 11 bases between them. CDR3 region: CASSPWERNQPQHF. Here the CDR3 DNA reads TGCGCCAGCAGCCCCTGGGAGAGAAATCAGCCCCAGCATTTT.

The chain carries TRBV6-5 and TRBJ1-1; D gene uncertain. The CDR3 has 13 amino acids. The germline CDR1 and CDR2 sequences are MNHEY and SVGAGI. The CDR3 region is CVSGVYLNTEAFF. CDR3 DNA: TGTGTAAGTGGGGTGTACCTGAACACTGAAGCTTTCTTT.

The rearrangement links TRBV13 to TRBJ2-5; the match to TRBD2 covers 9 bases. The junction had 6 bases not matched to a gene; V was cut back by 2 bases and J by 2 bases. The CDR3 runs 16 residues. Germline values: CDR1 PRHDT, CDR2 FYEKMQ (reference sequence). In DNA form, the CDR3 reads TGTGCCAGCAGCTTACGCACAGCGGGGGGACAAGAGACCCAGTACTTC. This gives the protein CASSLRTAGGQETQYF. The full variable domain, in which reference TRBV13 and TRBJ2-5 provide the parts outside the CDR3, is AAGVIQSPRHLIKEKRETATLKCYPIPRHDTVYWYQQGPGQDPQFLISFYEKMQSDKGSIPDRFSAQQFSDYHSELNMSSLELGDSALYFCASSLRTAGGQETQYFGPGTRLLVL.

This sequence joins TRBV27 and TRBJ2-7; 9 positions agree with TRBD2. Losses at the gene ends were 3 bases for V and 2 bases for J; bases not matched to a gene: 5. The CDR3 consists of 15 residues. Germline-derived CDR1 and CDR2 are MNHEY and SMNVEV (reference sequence). CDR3 DNA: TGTGCCAGCAGTTTTAAAGTAGCGGGAGCCTACGAGCAGTACTTC. It codes for CASSFKVAGAYEQYF.

This clone was detected only once. The chain combines TRBV15 with TRBJ1-2; the D gene is possibly TRBD1 (6 bases). V was pared by 3 bases and J by 4 bases, with 15 bases between. Germline CDR1 LNHNV, CDR2 YYDKDF (reference sequence). This CDR3 has 15 amino acids. The CDR3 DNA sequence: TGTGCCACCAGCAGGGGGATGGGACAAATCTATGGCTACACCTTC. The encoded protein is CATSRGMGQIYGYTF.

The V gene is TRBV6-5, the J gene TRBJ2-1, with no clear D. The germline gives CDR1 MNHEY, CDR2 SVGAGI. V shed 0 bases and J shed 4 bases, with 7 bases lying between them. The CDR3 length is 14 residues. The DNA for the CDR3 is TGTGCCAGCAGTTACTCGACGTCATACAATGAGCAGTTCTTC. Protein sequence: CASSYSTSYNEQFF.

As for this clone: The same CDR3 is also encoded by other DNA sequences in this sample. V is TRBV9 and J is TRBJ2-3; no reliable D call. This CDR3 comprises 13 residues. CDR1 and CDR2 from the germline V gene are SGDLS and YYNGEE. Between the trimmed V and J ends, which lost 0 bases and 1 base, there was a span of 3 bases. The CDR3 protein is CASSVVGTDTQYF. CDR3 nucleotide sequence: TGTGCCAGCAGCGTAGTTGGCACAGATACGCAGTATTTT. Filled out from reference TRBV9 and TRBJ2-3, the complete variable domain reads DSGVTQTPKHLITATGQRVTLRCSPRSGDLSVYWYQQSLDQGLQFLIQYYNGEERAKGNILERFSAQQFPDLHSELNLSSLELGDSALYFCASSVVGTDTQYFGPGTRLTVL.

The chain combines TRBV5-1 with TRBJ2-4; D gene ambiguous. Germline lookup yields CDR1 SGHRS and CDR2 YFSETQ. V lost 4 bases, J lost 9 bases, and 20 bases lay in between. CDR3 length equals 15 residues. In DNA, the CDR3 is TGCGCCAGCAGCCCGGTCACCACGGTCCTTTCCATTCAGTACTTC. It yields the protein CASSPVTTVLSIQYF.

This rearrangement joins TRBV27 to TRBJ2-3; no clear D gene. V lost 6 bases and J 6 bases, leaving 10 bases between the germline ends. This CDR3 spans 12 amino acids. CDR1 MNHEY and CDR2 SMNVEV come from the germline V gene (reference sequence). CDR3 DNA: TGTGCCAGCAGCCCGGGCGAGGATACGCAGTATTTT. It yields the protein CASSPGEDTQYF.

The J gene is TRBJ2-5, the V gene TRBV10-2, with TRBD2 matching 13 bases. The CDR3 is 18 residues long. The V gene end was trimmed by 6 bases and the J gene end by 1 base; junction bases not matched to a gene: 11. The germline CDR1 and CDR2 sequences are WSHSY and SAAADI. DNA of the CDR3: TGCGCCAGCAGCCAAGGACTAGCGGGAGCGGGGTTCCAAGAGACCCAGTACTTC. Translation: CASSQGLAGAGFQETQYF.

The rearrangement links TRBV4-3 to TRBJ2-7; D possibly matches TRBD1 or TRBD2 (5 bases each). The CDR3 sequence is 14 residues long. CDR1 LGHNA and CDR2 YSLEER come from the germline V gene. V was trimmed by 4 bases and J by 4 bases, leaving 14 bases between them. CDR3 loop: CASSPRDGQYEQYF. CDR3 sequence (DNA): TGCGCCAGCAGCCCCAGGGACGGGCAGTACGAGCAGTACTTC.

This chain links TRBV27 with TRBJ2-1, with D maybe TRBD1 (6 bases). There are 15 residues in the CDR3. Per germline, CDR1 MNHEY and CDR2 SMNVEV (reference sequence). Trimming pared 7 bases from V and 0 bases from J, leaving 13 bases between. The chain's CDR3 is CASNPGESSYNEQFF. For the CDR3, the DNA is TGTGCCAGCAATCCAGGGGAGAGCTCCTACAATGAGCAGTTCTTC.

The chain couples TRBV25-1 to TRBJ1-1, with a weak D call TRBD1 (5 bases). The CDR3 totals 15 residues. Trimming left V 3 bases short and J 3 bases short, with 14 bases between. Germline V gene data show CDR1 as MGHDK and CDR2 as SYGVNS. The CDR3 here is CASSDDEGLDTEAFF. Written as DNA, the CDR3 is TGTGCCAGCAGTGACGACGAGGGACTAGACACTGAAGCTTTCTTT.

The chain uses TRBV11-2 and TRBJ2-5, with D tentatively TRBD1 (5 bases). V was shortened by 3 bases and J by 5 bases, with 16 bases between the two germline ends. The germline CDR1 and CDR2 sequences are SGHAT and FQNNGV. The CDR3 has 15 residues. Here the CDR3 reads CASSFHLGAGETQYF. CDR3 sequence (DNA): TGTGCCAGCAGCTTCCATCTCGGAGCAGGGGAGACCCAGTACTTC. The entire variable domain, with the rest obtained from reference TRBV11-2 and TRBJ2-5, is as follows: EAGVAQSPRYKIIEKRQSVAFWCNPISGHATLYWYQQILGQGPKLLIQFQNNGVVDDSQLPKDRFSAERLKGVDSTLKIQPAKLEDSAVYLCASSFHLGAGETQYFGPGTRLLVL.

The gene calls are TRBV11-1 and TRBJ1-1; perhaps TRBD1 as D (5 bases). V was cut by 3 bases and J by 4 bases, with 12 bases left in between. The CDR3 loop spans 14 amino acids. Germline values: CDR1 SGHAT, CDR2 FQDESV (reference sequence). In nucleotides, the CDR3 is TGTGCCAGCAGCTTTGCGGTGGGGGGCACTGAAGCTTTCTTT. This sequence encodes CASSFAVGGTEAFF.

The chain carries TRBV29-1 and TRBJ1-1; no firm D call. The CDR3 has 12 amino acids. V lost 1 base and J 8 bases, leaving 11 bases between the germline ends. Germline-derived CDR1 and CDR2 are SQVTM and ANQGSEA. The DNA of the CDR3 is TGCAGCGTTGAAGGGGCGAAACCCGAAGCTTTCTTT. Protein product: CSVEGAKPEAFF.

This sequence joins TRBV4-3 and TRBJ2-3; D is possibly TRBD2 (6 bases). V was pared by 1 base and J by 4 bases, with 9 bases between. The CDR3 is 14 residues long. Germline V gives CDR1 LGHNA, CDR2 YSLEER. The CDR3 nucleotides read TGCGCCAGCAGCCAAGGGGCGGGACCAGATACGCAGTATTTT. Translated: CASSQGAGPDTQYF.